The clone carrying this T cell receptor beta chain was counted between two and nine times. What it binds is not known. This sample was included in a study of beta chain features in type 1 diabetes. As every portion of the isolated RNA was reverse transcribed, the sequencing read expressed TCRB transcripts. Assay: immunoSEQ multiplex PCR; the TCRdb copy retains only in-frame clones and omits some. The sample has under 400,000 clones, 12% to 15% seen once. Study-wide results and limits: Type 1 diabetes patients had fewer VDJ junction insertions and more deletions. Patients' naive, central memory and regulatory TCRB repertoires appeared more alike than those of healthy donors.

Sequenced input: central memory CD4+ T cells from blood. This TCR came from a man younger than 40 in good health.

The CDR3 nucleotides read TGTGCCAGCAGTTCCCTAAGGACTAGCGAGGCCCTGTTGTTCTTC. This translates into CASSSLRTSEALLFF. The rearrangement links TRBV6-6 to TRBJ2-1, with 9 bases fitting TRBD2. The V gene's germline CDR1 is MNHNY and CDR2 SVGAGI (reference sequence). The CDR3 spans 15 residues. The ends lost 4 bases at V and 15 bases at J; junction bases unmatched: 16.